The 30 T cell receptor beta chains below were found in one sample sequenced in a study of control samples from healthy donors and cancer patients. Profiled with immunoSEQ multiplex PCR; TCRdb holds only in-frame clones, not every one. The data hold 180,000 or so clones, with 90% to 95% observed a single time. Material: blood. These receptors were taken from a woman aged 25 to 39 in good health.

The chain uses TRBV12-5 and TRBJ1-1; D gene uncertain. Trimming left V 2 bases short and J 0 bases short, with 7 bases between. In germline, CDR1 is LGHNT, CDR2 FRNRAP. The CDR3 runs 14 residues. Here the CDR3 DNA reads TGTGCTAGTGGTTTGCCGGGGATGAACACTGAAGCTTTCTTT. Residues: CASGLPGMNTEAFF.

In regard to this clone: Distinct nucleotide sequences in the sample also encode this CDR3. CDR3 nucleotides: TGTGCCAGCAGTTACAACACCGGGGAGCTGTTTTTT. It translates to CASSYNTGELFF. V and J are TRBV6-5 and TRBJ2-2; D gene unclear. This CDR3 is built from 12 residues. The germline V gene encodes CDR1 MNHEY and CDR2 SVGAGI. Trimming shortened V by 2 bases and J by 2 bases, and 0 bases separated the two germline ends.

This chain uses TRBV25-1 with TRBJ1-3; D call uncertain. The CDR3 sequence is 14 residues long. V shed 2 bases and J shed 2 bases, with 7 bases lying between them. The germline V gene encodes CDR1 MGHDK and CDR2 SYGVNS. The CDR3 nucleotides read TGTGCCAGCAGTGAACAGGTCCCTGGAAACACCATATATTTT. Its protein is CASSEQVPGNTIYF.

The chain couples TRBV10-1 to TRBJ2-2; no clear D. Germline assignment: CDR1 WNHNN and CDR2 SYGVQD (reference sequence). This CDR3 region has 13 residues. With 2 bases removed from V and 2 bases from J, the gap between germline ends came to 3 bases. For the CDR3, the DNA is TGCGCCAGCAGTGAGGACAACACCGGGGAGCTGTTTTTT. Protein sequence: CASSEDNTGELFF.

The CDR3 sequence: CAWSVGTGGSYEQYF. The CDR3 DNA follows: TGTGCCTGGAGTGTTGGTACAGGGGGCTCCTACGAGCAGTACTTC. The chain couples TRBV30 to TRBJ2-7; the match to TRBD1 covers 8 bases. In germline, CDR1 is GTSNPN, CDR2 SVGIG (reference sequence). Trimming removed 0 bases from V and 0 bases from J; junction bases left unmatched: 4. The CDR3 covers 15 residues.

The rearrangement links TRBV5-1 to TRBJ2-3; tentative D call: TRBD2 (6 bases). Germline values: CDR1 SGHRS, CDR2 YFSETQ. The CDR3 covers 16 residues. V was pared by 0 bases and J by 4 bases, with 15 bases between. The chain's CDR3 is CASSLARFGGPDTQYF. DNA of the CDR3: TGCGCCAGCAGCTTGGCTCGTTTTGGAGGGCCAGATACGCAGTATTTT.

The chain carries TRBV4-1 and TRBJ1-1, with TRBD1 matching over 7 bases. Trimming took 1 base from V and 1 from J; bases not matched to a gene: 0. Germline CDR1 and CDR2: MGHRA and YSYEKL. CDR3 size: 14 residues. CDR3 protein: CASSQGDRNTEAFF. CDR3 coding DNA: TGCGCCAGCAGCCAAGGGGACAGGAACACTGAAGCTTTCTTT.

This clone was seen just once. This chain joins TRBV19 and TRBJ1-2; a possible D gene is TRBD1 (5 bases). V was pared by 4 bases and J by 0 bases, with 9 bases between. In germline, CDR1 is LNHDA, CDR2 SQIVND (reference sequence). CDR3 length: 14 amino acids. CDR3 DNA: TGTGCCAGTAGTACGACAGTAACTAACTATGGCTACACCTTC. This codes for CASSTTVTNYGYTF.

The chain recombines TRBV6-6 with TRBJ1-5, with D perhaps TRBD1 (6 bases). Trimming pared 3 bases from V and 5 bases from J, leaving 11 bases between. The CDR3 length is 14 residues. The germline CDR1 and CDR2 sequences are MNHNY and SVGAGI (reference sequence). Here the CDR3 DNA reads TGTGCCAGCAGTTATGGAGGGGGGGATCAGCCCCAGCATTTT. It translates to CASSYGGGDQPQHF.

This clone came up once. The rearrangement uses TRBV12-5 and TRBJ1-5; the D is unclear. The V gene lost 0 bases and the J gene lost 0 bases, with 12 bases spanning the gap. The CDR3 is made up of 17 amino acids. Germline CDR1 LGHNT, CDR2 FRNRAP. CDR3 loop: CASGLVPRQYSNQPQHF. The CDR3 nucleotides are TGTGCTAGTGGTTTGGTACCGAGGCAATATAGCAATCAGCCCCAGCATTTT.

This clone was seen only once. The chain has TRBV7-6 and TRBJ1-2; the match to TRBD1 covers 7 bases. This CDR3 is built from 13 residues. Germline CDR1 and CDR2: SGHVS and FNYEAQ. Trimming cost V 3 bases and J 8 bases; bases outside gene matches: 6. The CDR3 DNA is TGTGCCAGCAGCTTCCCGACAGGGACGGGCTACACCTTC. Its protein is CASSFPTGTGYTF.

This clone was counted only a few times. The chain carries TRBV21-1 and TRBJ2-2. TRBV21-1 is recorded as a pseudogene. The CDR3 consists of 12 residues. CDR3 in DNA: TGTGCCAGCAGCAAGGGTGGCGGGGAGCTGTTTTTT. This sequence encodes CASSKGGGELFF.

This chain joins TRBV11-3 and TRBJ1-1; D gene ambiguous. This CDR3 region has 14 residues. Germline loops: CDR1 SGHNT, CDR2 YENEEA. V was clipped by 3 bases and J by 1 base, with 9 bases between them. The CDR3 coding sequence is TGTGCCAGCAGCTTCTCCGGGCCGAACACTGAAGCTTTCTTT. It codes for CASSFSGPNTEAFF.

This clone was seen only a few times. This CDR3 is also generated by other DNA sequences in the sample. The chain's CDR3 is CASSQDPGGYGYTF. CDR3 bases: TGCGCCAGCAGCCAAGATCCGGGAGGCTATGGCTACACCTTC. J is TRBJ1-2 and V is TRBV4-1; D ambiguous. From germline, CDR1 is MGHRA and CDR2 YSYEKL. CDR3 length: 14 amino acids. The V end was cut by 0 bases, the J end by 4 bases, with 9 bases between.

The chain carries TRBV7-9 and TRBJ1-2, with D possibly TRBD1 on 6 matching bases. Trimming took off 2 bases at V and 1 base at J, with 17 bases between the two ends. Per germline, CDR1 SEHNR and CDR2 FQNEAQ (reference sequence). The CDR3 totals 17 residues. As DNA, the CDR3 is TGTGCCAGCAGCTTATTCGGGGGCGGTGGTGGTAACTATGGCTACACCTTC. This codes for CASSLFGGGGGNYGYTF.

Concerning this clone itself: Other nucleotide sequences from this sample produce the same CDR3. The chain couples TRBV28 to TRBJ1-3; 7 bases agree with TRBD1. The CDR3 loop spans 14 amino acids. In germline, CDR1 is MDHEN, CDR2 SYDVKM. J gave up 1 base and V 7 bases, and 4 bases lay outside the gene matches. The CDR3 bases are TGTGCCAGCACCCCGACAGGGTCTGGAAACACCATATATTTT. Residues: CASTPTGSGNTIYF.

CDR3 nucleotides: TGTGCCAGCAGCGTAGCTTCGACGTACAATGAGCAGTTCTTC. Protein sequence: CASSVASTYNEQFF. V usage is TRBV9 and J usage is TRBJ2-1; D is unresolved. CDR1 is SGDLS, CDR2 YYNGEE, per germline. The CDR3 has 14 amino acids. V lost 0 bases and J lost 4, with 8 bases in between.

The V gene is TRBV6-2 or TRBV6-3, the J gene TRBJ2-1; 8 bases are shared with TRBD1. Losses at the gene ends were 2 bases for V and 12 bases for J; bases not matched to a gene: 3. Germline V gives CDR1 MNHEY, CDR2 SVGEGT. The CDR3 sequence is 12 residues long. CDR3 coding DNA: TGTGCCAGCAGTTACGGACAGGGACCGCAGTTCTTC. Amino acids: CASSYGQGPQFF.

The rearrangement links TRBV30 to TRBJ2-1; 12 nucleotides align to TRBD2. Germline assignment: CDR1 GTSNPN and CDR2 SVGIG (reference sequence). The V and J ends lost 0 bases and 5 bases, in that order; junction bases with no gene match: 2. The CDR3 consists of 15 residues. The CDR3 spells CAWSVLAGGHNEQFF. CDR3 coding DNA: TGTGCCTGGAGTGTACTAGCGGGAGGACACAATGAGCAGTTCTTC.

The chain employs TRBV14 and TRBJ2-1, with 8 bases matching TRBD2. The CDR3 runs to 16 residues. Losses at the gene ends were 2 bases for V and 0 bases for J; bases not matched to a gene: 3. Germline CDR1 is SGHDN and CDR2 is FVKESK. CDR3 residues: CASSQMSGSSYNEQFF. In DNA, the CDR3 is TGTGCCAGCAGCCAAATGAGCGGGAGCTCCTACAATGAGCAGTTCTTC.

In regard to this clone: Additional DNA sequences in this sample encode the identical CDR3. The chain employs TRBV6-5 and TRBJ1-2; TRBD1 matches at 7 bases. The V and J ends lost 5 bases and 8 bases, in that order; junction bases with no gene match: 5. This CDR3 has 12 residues. The germline V gene has CDR1 MNHEY and CDR2 SVGAGI. CDR3: CASSNSRGGYTF. DNA for the CDR3: TGTGCCAGCAGTAATTCCAGGGGGGGCTACACCTTC.

The chain combines TRBV2 with TRBJ1-2, with D hard to call. Germline V gives CDR1 SNHLY, CDR2 FYNNEI. Trimming removed 3 bases at V and 8 bases at J, with 10 bases between. The CDR3 length is 12 residues. CDR3 in amino acids: CASSDRSGGYTF. The CDR3, as DNA: TGTGCCAGCAGTGACAGGAGTGGGGGCTACACCTTC.

This chain uses TRBV3-1 (or the pseudogene TRBV3-2) with TRBJ1-2; D possibly corresponds to TRBD1 (6 bases). From germline, CDR1 is LGHDT and CDR2 YNNKEL (reference sequence). V lost 0 bases, J lost 4 bases, and 9 bases lay in between. The CDR3 consists of 14 residues. CDR3 loop: CASSQDQGIYGYTF. As DNA, the CDR3 is TGTGCCAGCAGCCAAGATCAGGGGATCTATGGCTACACCTTC.

V usage is TRBV28 and J usage is TRBJ2-2; 7 nucleotides match TRBD1. J lost 0 bases, V lost 6 bases, and 1 base had no gene match. Germline-derived CDR1 and CDR2 are MDHEN and SYDVKM. The CDR3 runs to 14 residues. The DNA for the CDR3 is TGTGCCAGCAGAACAGGGGCGAACACCGGGGAGCTGTTTTTT. This sequence encodes CASRTGANTGELFF.

This rearrangement joins TRBV18 to TRBJ2-6, with 9 bases lining up with TRBD1. Trimming at V came to 3 bases and at J to 5 bases, leaving 2 bases not matched to a gene. CDR1 KGHSH and CDR2 LQKENI come from the germline V gene. This CDR3 is 15 amino acids long. The CDR3 loop reads CASSPGQGWANVLTF. Written as DNA, the CDR3 is TGTGCCAGCTCACCTGGACAGGGGTGGGCCAACGTCCTGACTTTC.

This chain joins TRBV28 and TRBJ2-1; D remains unclear. This CDR3 is built from 13 residues. V shed 6 bases and J shed 4 bases, with 10 bases lying between them. Germline-derived CDR1 and CDR2 are MDHEN and SYDVKM. CDR3: CASSQGKYNEQFF. The CDR3 region has the DNA TGTGCCAGCAGCCAAGGGAAGTACAATGAGCAGTTCTTC.

The chain couples TRBV7-2 to TRBJ2-5, with TRBD1 matching 7 bases. CDR3 length equals 14 residues. J was trimmed by 0 bases and V by 5 bases; bases with no gene match: 3. Germline-derived CDR1 and CDR2 are SGHTA and FQGNSA. The DNA of the CDR3 is TGTGCCAGCAGCCTGGGACAGCACCAAGAGACCCAGTACTTC. Protein sequence: CASSLGQHQETQYF.

This rearrangement joins TRBV6-5 to TRBJ2-1, with D possibly TRBD1 on 6 matching bases. The CDR3 is 13 amino acids. V was trimmed by 9 bases and J by 1 base, leaving 10 bases between them. Germline assignment: CDR1 MNHEY and CDR2 SVGAGI. CDR3 DNA: TGTGCCAGAGGGACAACTTCCTACAATGAGCAGTTCTTC. Translated, it gives CARGTTSYNEQFF.

This chain joins TRBV11-3 and TRBJ2-6; D not resolved. Trimming pared 5 bases from V and 0 bases from J, leaving 8 bases between. Germline CDR1 SGHNT, CDR2 YENEEA. The CDR3 is made up of 15 amino acids. CDR3 nucleotide sequence: TGTGCCAGCAGCCCGAGCCACTCTGGGGCCAACGTCCTGACTTTC. Translating it yields CASSPSHSGANVLTF.

The rearrangement uses TRBV7-2 and TRBJ1-1; D might be TRBD1 (5 bases). V lost 1 base, J lost 1 base, and 10 bases lay in between. This CDR3 has 15 amino acids. Germline CDR1 SGHTA, CDR2 FQGNSA. DNA for the CDR3: TGTGCCAGCAGCTTAGGGCCAGGGAGGAACACTGAAGCTTTCTTT. This codes for CASSLGPGRNTEAFF.